The source of this TCR beta chain is a study of blood T cell repertoires in COVID-19 (TCRdb year 2020). For the study in its entirety: The collaborator samples originated in the United States, Italy and Spain and spanned the acute and convalescent phases of COVID-19. The prospective study material was composed of cDNA or gDNA derived from T cells, B-cell-depleted T cells, or PBMCs. Subjects who had been exposed to COVID-19, were actively infected with it, or had recovered from it provided the deeply sampled blood TCRbeta repertoires that made up the dataset. A freely available public database, intended as a resource for researchers studying the immune response to SARS-CoV-2, is where the repertoires were released. The samples were drawn from two sources: the first 160 participants of the ongoing ImmuneRACE study, and 1,200 or so subjects contributed by 6 global collaborators. Nearly every sample came with metadata listing a de-identified subject ID, COVID-19 status, age in years and sex. HLA class I and class II types, where available, came from metadata supplied by the sample provider rather than from assay-based typing.

Collaborating institutions collected whole blood in K2EDTA tubes following their own protocols. For TCRbeta analysis, collaborators shipped samples in one of three forms: frozen whole blood, isolated PBMCs, or DNA extracted from either of those sample types. About this clone itself: The antigen this receptor binds is unknown. No base quality information exists; no much larger clone differs at one position.

TCRbeta CDR3 regions were amplified from genomic DNA using the immunoSEQ Assay, a bias-controlled multiplex PCR. The authors' pipeline ran thus. The number of nucleated cells in each sample was estimated by amplification of reference gene primers within the assay. To quantify the absolute abundance of each unique TCRbeta CDR3 rearrangement, sequence reads were collapsed and filtered. For each sample, productive Simpson clonality was calculated by taking the square root of Simpson's diversity index across productive rearrangements. Drawn from immuneACCESS, this table holds only the in-frame rearrangements with V and J called that TCRdb kept. Clones are partly lost; checked studies trace under half to an unresolved V gene and leave the rest unexplained. Clone size and V and J calls were adopted from that table, with D and trimming inferred from the DNA. This sample lists 120,000 to 150,000 clones; 80% were detected once. The ten top clones hold about an eighth of the sample.

Study-level results and caveats: Clinical and demographic metadata were provided uncurated, with the amount varying by source and participant.

V trim: 5 bases; J trim: 5 bases; unmatched bases: 11. The CDR3 sequence holds 15 residues, the cysteine and phenylalanine included. Only the CDR3 DNA stays, 45 bases, in frame from base 1. Per the germline V gene (reference sequence), LNHDA is the CDR1 and SQIVND is the CDR2. The V gene is TRBV19 and the J gene is TRBJ1-1; 7 nucleotides in the junction match TRBD1. This clonotype was sampled from a man aged 55 to 70 with active or convalescent COVID-19. The sample comprised peripheral blood. Here the CDR3 is given as CASSYPTGQATEAFF. The DNA sequence is as follows: TGTGCCAGTAGTTACCCGACAGGACAGGCAACTGAAGCTTTCTTT. The variable domain in full, with residues beyond the CDR3 obtained from the reference TRBV19 and TRBJ1-1 genes, is DGGITQSPKYLFRKEGQNVTLSCEQNLNHDAMYWYRQDPGQGLRLIYYSQIVNDFQKGDIAEGYSVSREKKESFPLTVTSAQKNPTAFYLCASSYPTGQATEAFFGQGTRLTVV.